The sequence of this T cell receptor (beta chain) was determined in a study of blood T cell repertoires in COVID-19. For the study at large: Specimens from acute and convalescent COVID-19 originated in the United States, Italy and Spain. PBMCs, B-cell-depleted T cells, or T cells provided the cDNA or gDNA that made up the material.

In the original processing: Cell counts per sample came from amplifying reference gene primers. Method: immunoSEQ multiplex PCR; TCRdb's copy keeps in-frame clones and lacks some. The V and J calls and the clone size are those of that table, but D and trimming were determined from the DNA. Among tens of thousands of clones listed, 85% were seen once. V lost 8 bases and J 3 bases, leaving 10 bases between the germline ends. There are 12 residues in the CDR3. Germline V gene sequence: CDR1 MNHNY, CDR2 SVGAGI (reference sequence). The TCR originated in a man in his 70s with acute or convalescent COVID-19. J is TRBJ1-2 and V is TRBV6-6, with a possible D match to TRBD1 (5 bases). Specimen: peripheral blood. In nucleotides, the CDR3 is TGTGCCAGCGGAGGGGATGACTATGGCTACACCTTC. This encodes CASGGDDYGYTF.